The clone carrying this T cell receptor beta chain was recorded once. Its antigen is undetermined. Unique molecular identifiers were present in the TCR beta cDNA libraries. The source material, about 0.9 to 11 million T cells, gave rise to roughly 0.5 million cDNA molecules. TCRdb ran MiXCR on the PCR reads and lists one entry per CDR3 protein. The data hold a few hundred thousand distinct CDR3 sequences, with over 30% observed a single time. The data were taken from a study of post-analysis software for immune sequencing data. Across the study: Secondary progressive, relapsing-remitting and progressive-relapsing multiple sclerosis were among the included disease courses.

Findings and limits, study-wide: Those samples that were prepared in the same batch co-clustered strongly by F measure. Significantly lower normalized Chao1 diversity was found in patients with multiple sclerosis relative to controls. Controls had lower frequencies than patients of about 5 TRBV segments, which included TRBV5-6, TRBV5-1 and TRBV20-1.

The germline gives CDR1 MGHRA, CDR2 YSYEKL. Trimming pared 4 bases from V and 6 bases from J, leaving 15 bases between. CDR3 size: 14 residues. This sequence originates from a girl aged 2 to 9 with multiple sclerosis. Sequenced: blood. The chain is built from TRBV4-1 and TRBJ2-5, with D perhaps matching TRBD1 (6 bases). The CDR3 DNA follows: TGCGCCAGCAGCCTCGATGACAGGTTCCAGACCCAGTACTTC. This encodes CASSLDDRFQTQYF.